One sample yielded the 10 T cell receptor beta chains listed below, sequenced in a study of T cell repertoires in cytomegalovirus infection. These receptors have no known antigen. TCRdb analysed the reads with MiXCR anew, one entry per CDR3 protein. The sample yields a few hundred thousand distinct CDR3 sequences, about 42% seen once. Sequenced material: cultured PBMCs, taken from culture after CMV antigen stimulation. These receptors came from a human donor in good health (CMV status not recorded). Some clones in this sample may be carry-over from other donors' samples.

The chain is built from TRBV6-1 and TRBJ2-2, with TRBD2 matching over 7 bases. Trimming cost V 2 bases and J 5 bases; bases outside gene matches: 8. The CDR3 has 16 amino acids. Germline lookup yields CDR1 MNHNS and CDR2 SASEGT. The CDR3 is CASSEQGGGGTGELFF. CDR3 coding DNA: TGTGCCAGCAGTGAACAAGGCGGGGGTGGGACCGGGGAGCTGTTTTTT.

CDR3 sequence: CASSYSISYEQYF. CDR3 bases: TGTGCCAGCAGTTACTCGATCTCTTACGAGCAGTACTTC. The chain joins TRBV6-8 to TRBJ2-7; no definite D call. Trimming cost V 0 bases and J 4 bases, with 7 bases left between them. The CDR3 is made up of 13 amino acids. Germline values: CDR1 MNHGY, CDR2 SAAAGT.

The chain couples TRBV12-3 or TRBV12-4 to TRBJ2-1; D not resolved. The V gene lost 3 bases and the J gene lost 3 bases, with 9 bases spanning the gap. This CDR3 spans 14 amino acids. The CDR3 sequence is CASSFTDRYNEQFF. The CDR3 DNA sequence: TGTGCCAGCAGTTTTACAGACCGCTACAATGAGCAGTTCTTC.

V is TRBV28 and J is TRBJ2-7; D possibly corresponds to TRBD2 (6 bases). CDR1 and CDR2 (germline): MDHEN, SYDVKM. Between the trimmed V and J ends, which lost 8 bases and 2 bases, there was a span of 13 bases. This CDR3 spans 13 amino acids. The CDR3 nucleotides read TGTGCCAGCGTCGGAGGGCTAGCCTACGAGCAGTACTTC. This encodes CASVGGLAYEQYF.

This chain connects TRBV3-1 to TRBJ2-5, with D tentatively TRBD1 (5 bases). V lost 1 base to trimming and J lost 7 bases, with 13 bases between them. The CDR3 is made up of 14 amino acids. In germline, CDR1 is LGHDT, CDR2 YNNKEL (reference sequence). This CDR3 is CASSQVRQGGTQYF. The CDR3 region has the DNA TGTGCCAGCAGCCAAGTCCGGCAGGGCGGGACCCAGTACTTC.

This clonotype was seen ten or more times. The chain links TRBV7-2 to TRBJ1-3; possible D gene TRBD1, 5 bases. Trimming cost V 5 bases and J 2 bases, with 7 bases left between them. Germline-derived CDR1 and CDR2 are SGHTA and FQGNSA. CDR3 length: 13 residues. Here the CDR3 DNA reads TGTGCCAGCAGCGGCAGGGCTGGAAACACCATATATTTT. Encoded protein: CASSGRAGNTIYF.

A few counts support this clonotype. The rearrangement uses TRBV7-2 and TRBJ2-3; 7 bases are a match to TRBD2. V lost 7 bases and J lost 6; bases outside the gene matches: 7. CDR3 length equals 13 residues. CDR1 is SGHTA and CDR2 is FQGNSA in the germline V gene. The CDR3 DNA follows: TGTGCCAGCATGGGACGGGGGGTTGATACGCAGTATTTT. It codes for CASMGRGVDTQYF.

The CDR3 reads CASSSGHSLGYTEAFF. Here the CDR3 DNA reads TGCGCCAGCAGCTCTGGACACTCCCTGGGGTACACTGAAGCTTTCTTT. This sequence joins TRBV5-1 and TRBJ1-1; tentatively, D is TRBD1 (5 bases). Germline V lookup: CDR1 SGHRS, CDR2 YFSETQ. The CDR3 is made up of 16 amino acids. V was cut by 3 bases and J by 3 bases, with 18 bases left in between.

A few counts support this clonotype. The chain carries TRBV12-3 or TRBV12-4 and TRBJ1-6, with a weak D call TRBD1 (6 bases). The CDR3 has 13 residues. Between the trimmed V and J ends, which lost 6 bases and 10 bases, there was a span of 13 bases. CDR3 region: CASRPGVVSPLHF. CDR3 bases: TGTGCCAGCAGACCAGGGGTAGTCTCACCCCTCCACTTT.

This clonotype has a handful of counts. This rearrangement joins TRBV7-6 to TRBJ2-1; maybe TRBD2 (7 bases). Germline values: CDR1 SGHVS, CDR2 FNYEAQ. The CDR3 runs 17 residues. Trimming left V 5 bases short and J 1 base short, with 18 bases between. The CDR3 bases are TGTGCCAGCAGCATCACTAGGGGGGAGGGATCCTACAATGAGCAGTTCTTC. This sequence encodes CASSITRGEGSYNEQFF.